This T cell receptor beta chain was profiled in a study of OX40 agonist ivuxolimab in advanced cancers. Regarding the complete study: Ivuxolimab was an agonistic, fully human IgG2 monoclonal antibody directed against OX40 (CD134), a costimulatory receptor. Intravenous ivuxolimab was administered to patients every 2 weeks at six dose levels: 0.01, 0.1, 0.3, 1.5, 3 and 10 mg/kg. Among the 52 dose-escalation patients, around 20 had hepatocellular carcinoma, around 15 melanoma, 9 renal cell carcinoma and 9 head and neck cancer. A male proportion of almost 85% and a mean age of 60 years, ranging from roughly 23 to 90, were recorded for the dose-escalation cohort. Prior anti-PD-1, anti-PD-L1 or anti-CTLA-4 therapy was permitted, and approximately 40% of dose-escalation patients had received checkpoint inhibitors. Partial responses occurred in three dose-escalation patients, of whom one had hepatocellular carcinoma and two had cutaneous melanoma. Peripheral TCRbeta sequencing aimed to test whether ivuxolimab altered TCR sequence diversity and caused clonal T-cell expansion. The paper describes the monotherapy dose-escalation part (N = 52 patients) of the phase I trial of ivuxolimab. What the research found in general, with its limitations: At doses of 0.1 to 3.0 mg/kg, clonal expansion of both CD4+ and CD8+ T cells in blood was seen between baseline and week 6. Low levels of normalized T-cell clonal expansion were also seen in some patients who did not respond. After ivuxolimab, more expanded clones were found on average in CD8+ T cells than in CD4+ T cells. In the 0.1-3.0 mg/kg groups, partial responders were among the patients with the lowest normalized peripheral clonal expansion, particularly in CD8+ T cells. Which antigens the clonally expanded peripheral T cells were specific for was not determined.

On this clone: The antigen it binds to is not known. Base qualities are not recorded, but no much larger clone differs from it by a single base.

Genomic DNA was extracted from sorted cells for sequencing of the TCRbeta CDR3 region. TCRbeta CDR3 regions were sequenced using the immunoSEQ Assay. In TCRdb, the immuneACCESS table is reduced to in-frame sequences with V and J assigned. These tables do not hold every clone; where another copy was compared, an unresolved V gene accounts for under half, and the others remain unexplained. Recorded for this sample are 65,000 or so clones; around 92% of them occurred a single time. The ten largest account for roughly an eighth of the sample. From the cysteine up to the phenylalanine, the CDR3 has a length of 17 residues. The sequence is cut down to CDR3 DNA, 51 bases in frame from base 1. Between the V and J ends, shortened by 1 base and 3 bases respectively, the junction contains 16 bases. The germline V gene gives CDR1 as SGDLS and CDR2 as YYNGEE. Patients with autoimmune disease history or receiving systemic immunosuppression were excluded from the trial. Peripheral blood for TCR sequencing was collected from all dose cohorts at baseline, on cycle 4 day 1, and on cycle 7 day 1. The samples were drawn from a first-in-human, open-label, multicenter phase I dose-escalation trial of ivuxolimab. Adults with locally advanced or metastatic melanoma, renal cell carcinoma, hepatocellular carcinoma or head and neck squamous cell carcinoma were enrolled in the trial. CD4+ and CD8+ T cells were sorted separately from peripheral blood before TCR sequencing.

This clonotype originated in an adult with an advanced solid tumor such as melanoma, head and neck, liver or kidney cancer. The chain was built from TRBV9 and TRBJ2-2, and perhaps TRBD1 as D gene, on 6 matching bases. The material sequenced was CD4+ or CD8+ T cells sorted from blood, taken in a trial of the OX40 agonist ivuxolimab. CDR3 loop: CASSVLSTGIYTGELFF. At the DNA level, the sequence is TGTGCCAGCAGCGTATTAAGTACAGGGATATACACCGGGGAGCTGTTTTTT.